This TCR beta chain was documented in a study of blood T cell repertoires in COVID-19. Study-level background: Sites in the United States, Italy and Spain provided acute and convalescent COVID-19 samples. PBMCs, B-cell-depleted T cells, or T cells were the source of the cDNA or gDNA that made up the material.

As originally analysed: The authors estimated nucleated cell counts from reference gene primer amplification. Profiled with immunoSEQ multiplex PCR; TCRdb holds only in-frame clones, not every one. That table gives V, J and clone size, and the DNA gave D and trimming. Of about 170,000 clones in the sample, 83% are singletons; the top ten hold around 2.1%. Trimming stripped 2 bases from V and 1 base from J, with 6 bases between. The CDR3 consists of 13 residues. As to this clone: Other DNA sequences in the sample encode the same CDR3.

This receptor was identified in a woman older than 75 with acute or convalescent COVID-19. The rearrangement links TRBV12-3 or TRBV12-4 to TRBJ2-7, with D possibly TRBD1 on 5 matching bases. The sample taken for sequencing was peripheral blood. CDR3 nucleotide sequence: TGTGCCAGCAGTTTACAGGGTTCCTACGAGCAGTACTTC. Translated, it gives CASSLQGSYEQYF.